What follows are 3 T cell receptor beta chains derived from one specimen sequenced in a study of blood T cell repertoires in COVID-19. Sequenced by immunoSEQ multiplex PCR; TCRdb stores in-frame clones only, minus some. The sample lists 150,000 to 200,000 clones, under 90% occurring once. Sequencing used PBMCs or T cells enriched from blood (not recorded which). These receptors all come from a woman aged 50 to 60 who had recovered from COVID-19.

V is TRBV7-3 and J is TRBJ1-1; the D gene is possibly TRBD1 (6 bases). This CDR3 spans 13 amino acids. The germline CDR1 and CDR2 sequences are SGHTA and FQGTGA. V was pared by 3 bases and J by 5 bases, with 10 bases between. The CDR3 sequence is CASSFHRETEAFF. CDR3 nucleotide sequence: TGTGCCAGCAGCTTTCACAGGGAAACTGAAGCTTTCTTT. The full variable domain, in which reference TRBV7-3 and TRBJ1-1 provide the parts outside the CDR3, is GAGVSQTPSNKVTEKGKYVELRCDPISGHTALYWYRQSLGQGPEFLIYFQGTGAADDSGLPNDRFFAVRPEGSVSTLKIQRTERGDSAVYLCASSFHRETEAFFGQGTRLTVV.

This clone occurred a few times. Written as DNA, the CDR3 is TGTGCCAGCAGTCGACGCCGACAGGGGGGAGGTTTGACCCTCCACTTT. Translating it yields CASSRRRQGGGLTLHF. This chain connects TRBV6-6 to TRBJ1-6; 9 bases match TRBD1. Trimming at V came to 5 bases and at J to 14 bases, leaving 16 bases not matched to a gene. The V gene's germline CDR1 is MNHNY and CDR2 SVGAGI (reference sequence). The CDR3 is 16 residues long.

This chain links TRBV19 with TRBJ1-1; D is possibly TRBD1 (6 bases). The CDR3 spans 17 residues. Germline V gene sequence: CDR1 LNHDA, CDR2 SQIVND (reference sequence). V lost 4 bases and J lost 1, with 19 bases in between. CDR3 in DNA: TGTGCCAGTAGTACACCGGGACATTCAAATAGGAACACTGAAGCTTTCTTT. Translating it yields CASSTPGHSNRNTEAFF. Together with reference TRBV19 and TRBJ1-1, the CDR3 gives the full variable domain: DGGITQSPKYLFRKEGQNVTLSCEQNLNHDAMYWYRQDPGQGLRLIYYSQIVNDFQKGDIAEGYSVSREKKESFPLTVTSAQKNPTAFYLCASSTPGHSNRNTEAFFGQGTRLTVV.